This TCR beta chain was captured by sequencing in a study of cytomegalovirus exposure and HLA in healthy donors. General study results and limits: A later analysis appeared to link common viral pathogens to several of the most significant clusters.

PCR amplification relied on 60 Vbeta primers (plus 13 Jbeta primers). Some clones are missing from TCRdb's copy, which holds only in-frame ones; the method was immunoSEQ multiplex PCR. In the table there are some 150,000 clones, roughly 85% of which are singletons. On this clone itself: As yet, its antigen is unknown.

The source of this sequence is a woman aged 50 to 60 in good health and CMV-seronegative. Material: PBMCs.

In nucleotides, the CDR3 is TGTGCCAGCAGCTTGTCCCGGTACGGGACTGAAGCTTTCTTT. Translating gives CASSLSRYGTEAFF. This rearrangement joins TRBV5-6 to TRBJ1-1; D remains unclear. Germline values: CDR1 SGHDT, CDR2 YYEEEE. CDR3 length: 14 amino acids. With 1 base removed from V and 5 bases from J, the gap between germline ends came to 12 bases.